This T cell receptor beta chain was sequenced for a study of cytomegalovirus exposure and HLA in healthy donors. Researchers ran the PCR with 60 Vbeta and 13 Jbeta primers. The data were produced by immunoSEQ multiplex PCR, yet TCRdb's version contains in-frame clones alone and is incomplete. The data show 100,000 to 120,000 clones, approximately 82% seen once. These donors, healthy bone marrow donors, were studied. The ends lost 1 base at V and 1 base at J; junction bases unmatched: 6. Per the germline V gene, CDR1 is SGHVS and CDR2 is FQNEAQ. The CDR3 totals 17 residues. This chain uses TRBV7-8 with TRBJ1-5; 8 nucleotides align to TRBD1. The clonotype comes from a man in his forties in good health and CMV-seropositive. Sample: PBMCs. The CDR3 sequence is CASSLGRGLWSNQPQHF. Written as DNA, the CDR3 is TGTGCCAGCAGCTTAGGCAGGGGGCTTTGGAGCAATCAGCCCCAGCATTTT.